This T cell receptor beta chain was captured in a study of T cell responses to AZD1222 COVID-19 vaccine. Across the study: Second-dose groups at about 4 or about 12 weeks were pooled.

Of note for this clone: Its antigen is unknown.

Trimming left V 11 bases short and J 5 bases short, with 35 bases between. CDR3 length: 19 amino acids. The germline V gene has CDR1 MNHEY and CDR2 SMNVEV (reference sequence). Regarding the study as a whole: Donors skewed white British and female; clonal diversity was possibly underestimated. With two AZD1222 doses given, Spike-specific TCR breadth and depth both rose. The repertoires were collected only after the peak T cell response.

Assay used: immunoSEQ multiplex PCR; TCRdb lists only in-frame clones, some missing. Among fewer than 30,000 clones, roughly 73% were seen once, and the ten largest hold 5.8%. The receptor was isolated from an adult in good health. The chain has TRBV27 and TRBJ2-3, with a possible D match to TRBD1 (5 bases). The material sequenced was peripheral blood, taken on day 0 of AZD1222 vaccination. CDR3 sequence (DNA): TGTGCCCGAGATGAAAGGACACCCGGCGGTGGCCGATTAAGAGATACGCAGTATTTT. Protein sequence: CARDERTPGGGRLRDTQYF.